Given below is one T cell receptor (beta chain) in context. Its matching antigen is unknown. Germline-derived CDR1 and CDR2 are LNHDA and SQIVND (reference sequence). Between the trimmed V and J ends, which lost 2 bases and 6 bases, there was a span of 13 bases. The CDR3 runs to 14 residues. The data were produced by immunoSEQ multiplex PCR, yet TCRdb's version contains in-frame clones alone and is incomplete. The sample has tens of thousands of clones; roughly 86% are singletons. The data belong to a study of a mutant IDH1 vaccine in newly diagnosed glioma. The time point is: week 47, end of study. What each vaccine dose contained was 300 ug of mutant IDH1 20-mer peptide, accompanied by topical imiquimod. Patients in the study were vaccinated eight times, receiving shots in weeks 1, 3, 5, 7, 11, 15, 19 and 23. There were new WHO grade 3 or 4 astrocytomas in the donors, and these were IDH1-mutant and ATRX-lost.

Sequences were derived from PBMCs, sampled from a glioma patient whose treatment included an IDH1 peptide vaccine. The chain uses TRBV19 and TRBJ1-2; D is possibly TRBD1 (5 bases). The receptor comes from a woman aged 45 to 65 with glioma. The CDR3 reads CASSIWGVSNGYTF. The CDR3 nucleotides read TGTGCCAGTAGTATATGGGGCGTGAGTAATGGCTACACCTTC. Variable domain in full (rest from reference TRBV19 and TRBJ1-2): DGGITQSPKYLFRKEGQNVTLSCEQNLNHDAMYWYRQDPGQGLRLIYYSQIVNDFQKGDIAEGYSVSREKKESFPLTVTSAQKNPTAFYLCASSIWGVSNGYTFGSGTRLTVV.